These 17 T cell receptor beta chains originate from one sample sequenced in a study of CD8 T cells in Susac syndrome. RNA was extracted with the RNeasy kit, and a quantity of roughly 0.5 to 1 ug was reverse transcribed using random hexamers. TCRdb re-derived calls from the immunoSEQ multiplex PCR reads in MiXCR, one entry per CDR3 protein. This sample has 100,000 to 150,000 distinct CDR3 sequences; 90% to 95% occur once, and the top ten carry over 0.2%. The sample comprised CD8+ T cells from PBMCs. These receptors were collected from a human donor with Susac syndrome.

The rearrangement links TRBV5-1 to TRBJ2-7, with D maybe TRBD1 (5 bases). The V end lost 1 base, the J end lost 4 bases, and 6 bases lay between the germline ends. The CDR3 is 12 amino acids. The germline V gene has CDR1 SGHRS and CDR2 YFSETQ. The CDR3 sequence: CASSLQGYEQYF. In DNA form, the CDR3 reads TGCGCCAGCAGCTTGCAGGGTTACGAGCAGTACTTC.

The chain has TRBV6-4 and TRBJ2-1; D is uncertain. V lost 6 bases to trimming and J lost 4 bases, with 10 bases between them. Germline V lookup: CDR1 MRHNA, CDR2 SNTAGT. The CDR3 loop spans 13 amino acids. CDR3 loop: CASSPEAYNEQFF. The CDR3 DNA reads TGTGCCAGCAGCCCCGAAGCATACAATGAGCAGTTCTTC.

CDR3 region: CSAKDRDDEKLFF. The CDR3 DNA follows: TGCAGTGCTAAGGACAGGGACGATGAAAAACTGTTTTTT. V usage is TRBV20-1 and J usage is TRBJ1-4, with 8 bases identical to TRBD1. Germline V lookup: CDR1 DFQATT, CDR2 SNEGSKA (reference sequence). Germline trimming cut 4 bases from V and 6 bases from J; bases unmatched to any gene: 4. This CDR3 has 13 amino acids.

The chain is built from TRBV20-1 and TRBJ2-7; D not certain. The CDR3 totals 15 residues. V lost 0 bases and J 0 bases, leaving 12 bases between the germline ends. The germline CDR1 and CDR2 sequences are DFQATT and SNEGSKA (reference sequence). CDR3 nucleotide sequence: TGCAGTGCTAGAGACAGCCTTAGAAGCTCCTACGAGCAGTACTTC. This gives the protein CSARDSLRSSYEQYF.

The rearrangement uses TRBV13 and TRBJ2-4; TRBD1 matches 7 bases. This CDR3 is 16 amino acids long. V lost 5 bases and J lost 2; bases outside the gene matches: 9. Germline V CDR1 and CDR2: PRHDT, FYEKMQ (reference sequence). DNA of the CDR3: TGTGCCAGCAGCCCAGACAGGGTGTGGACCAAAAACATTCAGTACTTC. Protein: CASSPDRVWTKNIQYF.

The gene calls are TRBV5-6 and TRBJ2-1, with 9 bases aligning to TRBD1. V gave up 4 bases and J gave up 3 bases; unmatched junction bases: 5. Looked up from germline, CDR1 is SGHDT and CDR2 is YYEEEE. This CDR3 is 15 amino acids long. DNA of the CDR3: TGTGCCAGCAGCCCGGGACAGGGTTACTACAATGAGCAGTTCTTC. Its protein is CASSPGQGYYNEQFF.

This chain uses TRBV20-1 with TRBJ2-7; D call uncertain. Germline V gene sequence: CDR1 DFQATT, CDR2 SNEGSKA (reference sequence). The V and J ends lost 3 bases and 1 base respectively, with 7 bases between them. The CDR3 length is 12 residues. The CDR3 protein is CSASKGSYEQYF. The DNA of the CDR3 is TGCAGTGCTAGTAAGGGTTCCTACGAGCAGTACTTC.

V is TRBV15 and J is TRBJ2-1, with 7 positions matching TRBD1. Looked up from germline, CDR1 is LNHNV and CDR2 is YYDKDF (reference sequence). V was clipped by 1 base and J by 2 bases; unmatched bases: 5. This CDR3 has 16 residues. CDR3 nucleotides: TGTGCCACCAGCAGAGGAAGACAGGGAGCCTACAATGAGCAGTTCTTC. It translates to CATSRGRQGAYNEQFF.

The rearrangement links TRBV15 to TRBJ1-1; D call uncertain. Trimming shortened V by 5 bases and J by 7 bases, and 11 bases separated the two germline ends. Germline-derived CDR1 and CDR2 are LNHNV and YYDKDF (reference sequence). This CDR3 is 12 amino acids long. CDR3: CATSSRHNEAFF. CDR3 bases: TGTGCCACCAGCTCACGACACAATGAAGCTTTCTTT.

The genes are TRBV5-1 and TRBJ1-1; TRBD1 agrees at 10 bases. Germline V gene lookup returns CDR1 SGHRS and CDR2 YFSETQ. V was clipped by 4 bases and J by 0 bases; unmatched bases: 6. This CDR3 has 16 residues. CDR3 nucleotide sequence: TGCGCCAGCAGCACCGCGGACAGGGGGTTGAACACTGAAGCTTTCTTT. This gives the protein CASSTADRGLNTEAFF.

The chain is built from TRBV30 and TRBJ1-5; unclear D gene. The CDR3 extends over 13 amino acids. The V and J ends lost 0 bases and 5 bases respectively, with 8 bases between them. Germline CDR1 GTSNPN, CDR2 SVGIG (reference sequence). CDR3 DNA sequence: TGTGCCTGGAGTGTACACGGGCATCAGCCCCAGCATTTT. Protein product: CAWSVHGHQPQHF.

For the CDR3, the DNA is TGTGCCAGTCACGAGGAGGGGATGACTGAAGCTTTCTTT. Protein sequence: CASHEEGMTEAFF. This chain joins TRBV7-3 and TRBJ1-1; D is possibly TRBD1 (5 bases). The CDR3 consists of 13 residues. Looked up from germline, CDR1 is SGHTA and CDR2 is FQGTGA. Trimming stripped 9 bases from V and 5 bases from J, with 16 bases between.

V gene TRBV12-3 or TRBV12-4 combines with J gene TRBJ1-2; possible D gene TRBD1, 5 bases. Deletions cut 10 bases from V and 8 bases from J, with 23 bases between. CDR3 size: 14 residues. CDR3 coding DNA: TGTGCCACTCTCGGGCCAGTGGGGCTAGGGGGCTACACCTTC. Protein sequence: CATLGPVGLGGYTF.

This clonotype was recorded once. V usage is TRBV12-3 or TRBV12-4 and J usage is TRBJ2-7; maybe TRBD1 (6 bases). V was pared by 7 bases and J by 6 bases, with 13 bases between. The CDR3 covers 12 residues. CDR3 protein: CASTADRIEQYF. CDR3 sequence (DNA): TGTGCCAGCACCGCCGACAGGATCGAGCAGTACTTC.

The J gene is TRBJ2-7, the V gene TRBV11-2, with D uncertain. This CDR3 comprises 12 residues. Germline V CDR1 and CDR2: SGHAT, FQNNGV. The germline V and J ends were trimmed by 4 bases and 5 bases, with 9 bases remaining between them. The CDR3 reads CASSYWNHEQYF. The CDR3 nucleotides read TGTGCCAGCAGCTATTGGAACCACGAGCAGTACTTC. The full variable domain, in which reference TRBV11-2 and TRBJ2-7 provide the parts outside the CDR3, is EAGVAQSPRYKIIEKRQSVAFWCNPISGHATLYWYQQILGQGPKLLIQFQNNGVVDDSQLPKDRFSAERLKGVDSTLKIQPAKLEDSAVYLCASSYWNHEQYFGPGTRLTVT.

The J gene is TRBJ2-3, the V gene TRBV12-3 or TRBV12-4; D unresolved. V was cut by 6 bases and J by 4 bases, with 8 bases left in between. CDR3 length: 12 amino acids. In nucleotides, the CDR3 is TGTGCCAGCAGCTCACAGCCAGATACGCAGTATTTT. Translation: CASSSQPDTQYF.

The CDR3 region has the DNA TGCAGTGCTAGAGTTCCAGACCGAAACACTGAAGCTTTCTTT. Its translation: CSARVPDRNTEAFF. The genes are TRBV20-1 and TRBJ1-1; no firm D call. The CDR3 has 14 residues. Trimming shortened V by 1 base and J by 2 bases, and 11 bases separated the two germline ends. In germline, CDR1 is DFQATT, CDR2 SNEGSKA (reference sequence).